This TCR beta chain was captured in a study of blood T cell repertoires in COVID-19. The assay was immunoSEQ multiplex PCR, and TCRdb's table has in-frame clones only and misses some. The sample includes about 150,000 clones, about four fifths seen only once; the top ten take approximately 15%. Germline assignment: CDR1 SGHTA and CDR2 FQGTGA. This CDR3 is built from 13 residues. V lost 5 bases and J lost 0, with 6 bases in between. The sample taken for sequencing was peripheral blood. The rearrangement links TRBV7-3 to TRBJ2-3; D gene uncertain. This receptor was taken from a woman older than 75 with acute or convalescent COVID-19. The CDR3 DNA is TGTGCCAGCAGCGCCACTAGCACAGATACGCAGTATTTT. Protein sequence: CASSATSTDTQYF.